These 24 T cell receptor beta chains were sequenced from one sample in a study of control samples from healthy donors and cancer patients. Using immunoSEQ multiplex PCR, the repertoire was profiled, and TCRdb retains in-frame clones only, with some absent. The data hold tens of thousands of clones, with 90% to 95% observed a single time. Sequencing input: PBMCs. Receptors were obtained from a woman between 35 and 50 years old with lung cancer.

This rearrangement joins TRBV28 to TRBJ1-1; D possibly corresponds to TRBD1 (5 bases). CDR3 length: 14 amino acids. Per germline, CDR1 MDHEN and CDR2 SYDVKM. Trimming shortened V by 11 bases and J by 5 bases, and 21 bases separated the two germline ends. The CDR3 DNA sequence: TGTGCCGCCTCGGGGGGACGTGGATGGACTGAAGCTTTCTTT. Protein product: CAASGGRGWTEAFF.

V is TRBV7-8 and J is TRBJ1-1, with a weak D call TRBD1 (5 bases). The V end lost 0 bases, the J end lost 4 bases, and 9 bases lay between the germline ends. CDR1 SGHVS and CDR2 FQNEAQ come from the germline V gene. This CDR3 has 14 amino acids. CDR3 DNA: TGTGCCAGCAGCTTAGCTGGGGCAGGCACTGAAGCTTTCTTT. This translates into CASSLAGAGTEAFF.

V and J are TRBV5-1 and TRBJ1-1; tentative D call: TRBD1 (5 bases). Trimming cost V 0 bases and J 4 bases, with 10 bases left between them. CDR3 size: 14 residues. Germline lookup yields CDR1 SGHRS and CDR2 YFSETQ. The CDR3 sequence: CASSLAGEGTEAFF. CDR3 bases: TGCGCCAGCAGCTTGGCGGGGGAGGGCACTGAAGCTTTCTTT. The full variable domain, with the rest looked up from reference TRBV5-1 and TRBJ1-1, is KAGVTQTPRYLIKTRGQQVTLSCSPISGHRSVSWYQQTPGQGLQFLFEYFSETQRNKGNFPGRFSGRQFSNSRSEMNVSTLELGDSALYLCASSLAGEGTEAFFGQGTRLTVV.

CDR3 nucleotide sequence: TGTGCCAGCAGCTTGAGGACTAGCTACGAGACCCAGTACTTC. Translating it yields CASSLRTSYETQYF. This chain links TRBV5-4 with TRBJ2-5, with 8 bases matching TRBD2. The junction had 4 bases not matched to a gene; V was cut back by 1 base and J by 5 bases. CDR3 size: 14 residues. CDR1 and CDR2 (germline): SGHNT, YYREEE (reference sequence).

The V gene is TRBV9, the J gene TRBJ1-1, with D possibly being TRBD1 (6 bases). Trimming cost V 4 bases and J 2 bases, with 12 bases left between them. The CDR3 runs to 14 residues. CDR1 SGDLS and CDR2 YYNGEE come from the germline V gene. The CDR3 region has the DNA TGTGCCAGCAGCCTAGGACAGAAAAACACTGAAGCTTTCTTT. It yields the protein CASSLGQKNTEAFF.

The chain joins TRBV4-1 to TRBJ1-4, with 11 bases fitting TRBD1. Germline CDR1 is MGHRA and CDR2 is YSYEKL. This CDR3 has 14 amino acids. V trimming: 5 bases; J trimming: 8 bases; junction bases outside the gene matches: 4. For the CDR3, the DNA is TGCGCCAGCAGCGGACAGGGGGCGGAGGAAAAACTGTTTTTT. The encoded protein is CASSGQGAEEKLFF.

The chain couples TRBV28 to TRBJ1-1; no reliable D call. This CDR3 contains 16 residues. Germline CDR1 is MDHEN and CDR2 is SYDVKM. V dropped 0 bases and J dropped 5 bases, with 16 bases sitting between them. CDR3 region: CASSLWGEGLLTEAFF. The CDR3 region has the DNA TGTGCCAGCAGTTTATGGGGTGAAGGGTTGTTAACTGAAGCTTTCTTT.

The V gene is TRBV5-1, the J gene TRBJ1-1; maybe TRBD1 (5 bases). In germline, CDR1 is SGHRS, CDR2 YFSETQ. The V end was cut by 4 bases, the J end by 0 bases, with 19 bases between. CDR3 size: 17 residues. For the CDR3, the DNA is TGCGCCAGCAGCCTTGAGGTGACAGCTAGGATGAACACTGAAGCTTTCTTT. The encoded protein is CASSLEVTARMNTEAFF.

The chain carries TRBV25-1 and TRBJ1-2; 9 bases fit TRBD1. CDR3 size: 16 residues. Trimming cost V 4 bases and J 4 bases; bases outside gene matches: 10. Germline-derived CDR1 and CDR2 are MGHDK and SYGVNS. CDR3 region: CASSAAGQGRIYGYTF. CDR3 in DNA: TGTGCCAGCAGTGCGGCCGGACAGGGGCGCATCTATGGCTACACCTTC.

This chain joins TRBV7-9 and TRBJ1-2; D not certain. CDR1 SEHNR and CDR2 FQNEAQ come from the germline V gene (reference sequence). V was cut by 1 base and J by 3 bases, with 3 bases left in between. The CDR3 consists of 12 residues. The DNA for the CDR3 is TGTGCCAGCAGCTTAGGGGACTATGGCTACACCTTC. Translated, it gives CASSLGDYGYTF.

This chain joins TRBV7-6 and TRBJ2-5, with D possibly called TRBD1 or TRBD2 (5 bases each). V lost 5 bases to trimming and J lost 5 bases, with 15 bases between them. The germline V gene encodes CDR1 SGHVS and CDR2 FNYEAQ. This CDR3 contains 14 residues. The CDR3 nucleotides read TGTGCCAGCAGCCATGAAAGGGGAGTCGAGACCCAGTACTTC. It specifies CASSHERGVETQYF.

This chain connects TRBV9 to TRBJ2-1; 7 bases line up with TRBD1. The V segment lost 3 bases and the J segment 4 bases; nucleotides outside the gene matches: 10. This CDR3 contains 16 residues. Per the germline V gene, CDR1 is SGDLS and CDR2 is YYNGEE. CDR3 DNA sequence: TGTGCCAGCAGCGGACCCCACGGGACAGCTTACAATGAGCAGTTCTTC. As protein: CASSGPHGTAYNEQFF.

This chain joins TRBV3-1 (or the pseudogene TRBV3-2) and TRBJ1-4; unclear D gene. Germline lookup yields CDR1 LGHDT and CDR2 YNNKEL (reference sequence). Deletions cut 1 base from V and 7 bases from J, with 1 base between. The CDR3 loop spans 11 amino acids. The CDR3 here is CASSQAEKLFF. CDR3 DNA: TGTGCCAGCAGCCAAGCTGAAAAACTGTTTTTT.

The CDR3 is CASSLRGGYEQYF. CDR3 in DNA: TGTGCCAGCAGTTTGCGAGGTGGGTACGAGCAGTACTTC. The chain carries TRBV27 and TRBJ2-7; D call uncertain. Germline lookup yields CDR1 MNHEY and CDR2 SMNVEV (reference sequence). With 3 bases removed from V and 4 bases from J, the gap between germline ends came to 10 bases. The CDR3 runs to 13 residues.

This chain links TRBV12-3 or TRBV12-4 with TRBJ1-1; the D gene is possibly TRBD1 (6 bases). This CDR3 region has 13 residues. Trimming removed 7 bases from V and 4 bases from J, with 13 bases in between. CDR3: CASTPRGGTEAFF. Here the CDR3 DNA reads TGTGCCAGCACTCCCCGAGGGGGCACTGAAGCTTTCTTT.

The chain combines TRBV6-1 with TRBJ2-7, with 8 bases lining up with TRBD1. The CDR3 extends over 13 amino acids. Germline CDR1 reads MNHNS; CDR2 reads SASEGT. V gave up 3 bases and J gave up 2 bases; unmatched junction bases: 0. The CDR3 DNA reads TGTGCCAGCAGTGAGGACAGGGCCTACGAGCAGTACTTC. Amino acid sequence: CASSEDRAYEQYF.

The chain couples TRBV18 to TRBJ1-1; D gene uncertain. The CDR3 spans 15 residues. Per germline, CDR1 KGHSH and CDR2 LQKENI. Trimming took 4 bases from V and 3 from J, leaving 15 bases between them. The CDR3, as DNA: TGTGCCAGCTCACGCGGACTAGTTGGGGACACTGAAGCTTTCTTT. It yields the protein CASSRGLVGDTEAFF.

CDR3 residues: CASSLYDRALPQHF. CDR3 coding DNA: TGTGCCAGCAGCTTGTACGACAGGGCGTTGCCCCAGCATTTT. The chain combines TRBV5-6 with TRBJ1-5, with 7 nucleotides matching TRBD1. The V gene's germline CDR1 is SGHDT and CDR2 YYEEEE. This CDR3 is 14 amino acids long. Unmatched junction bases numbered 7, after V lost 1 base and J lost 9 bases.

The chain couples TRBV5-4 to TRBJ1-4; a possible D gene is TRBD1 (6 bases). V shed 3 bases and J shed 6 bases, with 12 bases lying between them. The germline CDR1 and CDR2 sequences are SGHNT and YYREEE (reference sequence). There are 14 residues in the CDR3. DNA for the CDR3: TGTGCCAGCAGCTCACAGGGTGGTGATGAAAAACTGTTTTTT. Its protein product is CASSSQGGDEKLFF.

The chain employs TRBV3-1 (or the pseudogene TRBV3-2) and TRBJ2-3; 7 bases are shared with TRBD2. CDR3 length equals 15 residues. With V trimmed by 4 bases and J by 2 bases, 6 bases remained unmatched. In germline, CDR1 is LGHDT, CDR2 YNNKEL (reference sequence). CDR3: CASSPWGLITDTQYF. CDR3 in DNA: TGTGCCAGCAGCCCCTGGGGACTAATCACAGATACGCAGTATTTT.

This rearrangement joins TRBV5-1 to TRBJ1-1, with TRBD1 as a possible D gene (5 bases). Germline V gene data show CDR1 as SGHRS and CDR2 as YFSETQ. The CDR3 covers 15 residues. With 4 bases removed from V and 2 bases from J, the gap between germline ends came to 15 bases. CDR3 nucleotides: TGCGCCAGCAGCCCCCACCTAGACAGAAACACTGAAGCTTTCTTT. Protein: CASSPHLDRNTEAFF.

This chain uses TRBV19 with TRBJ1-4; D is unresolved. CDR1 and CDR2 from the germline V gene are LNHDA and SQIVND (reference sequence). Trimming took 3 bases from V and 10 from J, leaving 15 bases between them. CDR3 length: 14 amino acids. The CDR3 coding sequence is TGTGCCAGTAGTATTCAGGACGCCTTGGGAAAACTGTTTTTT. Translated: CASSIQDALGKLFF.

This clone was seen more than once but under ten times. The chain recombines TRBV24-1 with TRBJ1-5, with no clear D. The CDR3 has 13 amino acids. The V and J ends lost 0 bases and 5 bases respectively, with 4 bases between them. Germline loops: CDR1 KGHDR, CDR2 SFDVKD. This CDR3 is CATSDLPDQPQHF. Here the CDR3 DNA reads TGTGCCACCAGTGATTTGCCCGATCAGCCCCAGCATTTT.

The V gene is TRBV5-4, the J gene TRBJ2-7; tentatively, D is TRBD1 (8 bases). There are 15 residues in the CDR3. V lost 3 bases, J lost 5 bases, and 18 bases lay in between. Germline values: CDR1 SGHNT, CDR2 YYREEE (reference sequence). The CDR3 DNA follows: TGTGCCAGCAGCTCCAGGGGGCTAGCGGCCGACGAGCAGTACTTC. Its translation: CASSSRGLAADEQYF.